The 11 T cell receptor beta chains presented below share a single source sample, sequenced in a study of PD-L1 blockade in urothelial cancer. Time point denoted: pretreatment peripheral blood. Profiled with immunoSEQ multiplex PCR; TCRdb holds only in-frame clones, not every one. The data hold 98,000 or so clones, with roughly 89% observed a single time. Material: PBMCs, obtained around atezolizumab (anti-PD-L1) treatment. Every receptor here comes from a man in his 60s with urothelial cancer.

The chain has TRBV27 and TRBJ2-7; the D gene is possibly TRBD1 (5 bases). V lost 4 bases to trimming and J lost 3 bases, with 13 bases between them. Germline-derived CDR1 and CDR2 are MNHEY and SMNVEV (reference sequence). This CDR3 is 14 amino acids long. The CDR3 DNA sequence: TGTGCCAGCAGTTCCGGACAAAACAACTACGAGCAGTACTTC. Its translation is CASSSGQNNYEQYF.

This rearrangement joins TRBV15 to TRBJ1-2; 9 nucleotides line up with TRBD1. The CDR3 is 14 amino acids. V lost 6 bases and J lost 7; bases outside the gene matches: 9. The germline V gene encodes CDR1 LNHNV and CDR2 YYDKDF (reference sequence). The CDR3 reads CATSTGDRVSGYTF. CDR3 nucleotide sequence: TGTGCCACCAGTACTGGGGACAGGGTTAGTGGCTACACCTTC.

This chain links TRBV9 with TRBJ2-3, with 7 bases lining up with TRBD2. The V segment lost 4 bases and the J segment 4 bases; nucleotides outside the gene matches: 15. This CDR3 spans 17 amino acids. Germline V gene sequence: CDR1 SGDLS, CDR2 YYNGEE. The CDR3 loop is CASSSYFGAGEADTQYF. The CDR3 DNA sequence: TGTGCCAGCAGCTCGTACTTTGGGGCGGGGGAGGCAGATACGCAGTATTTT. Full variable domain (remainder filled in from reference TRBV9 and TRBJ2-3): DSGVTQTPKHLITATGQRVTLRCSPRSGDLSVYWYQQSLDQGLQFLIQYYNGEERAKGNILERFSAQQFPDLHSELNLSSLELGDSALYFCASSSYFGAGEADTQYFGPGTRLTVL.

The gene calls are TRBV29-1 and TRBJ2-3; no firm D call. The CDR3 runs to 14 residues. Per germline, CDR1 SQVTM and CDR2 ANQGSEA. The germline V and J ends were trimmed by 0 bases and 1 base, with 8 bases remaining between them. CDR3: CSVEDPQGTDTQYF. CDR3 sequence (DNA): TGCAGCGTTGAAGATCCGCAGGGCACAGATACGCAGTATTTT.

Comments on this clone: Compared with germline, one end of the junction differs, possibly owing to a read error. The chain recombines TRBV25-1 with TRBJ2-7; D uncertain. Germline V gives CDR1 MGHDK, CDR2 SYGVNS. The CDR3 runs 11 residues. For the CDR3, the DNA is TGTGCCAGTAGTGACCTGTACGAGCAGTACTTC. Amino acids: CASSDLYEQYF.

V and J are TRBV10-1 and TRBJ2-1; D is unclear. V shed 3 bases and J shed 4 bases, with 7 bases lying between them. CDR3 length equals 13 residues. Germline values: CDR1 WNHNN, CDR2 SYGVQD (reference sequence). The CDR3 DNA is TGCGCCAGCAGTGAATCAACTTACAATGAGCAGTTCTTC. Amino acid sequence: CASSESTYNEQFF.

The rearrangement uses TRBV4-2 and TRBJ1-6; TRBD1 matches 8 bases. Germline V lookup: CDR1 LGHNA, CDR2 YNFKEQ. The CDR3 is 16 amino acids. V was pared by 0 bases and J by 9 bases, with 7 bases of the junction left unmatched. The CDR3 here is CASSQDRGHQGSPLHF. CDR3 nucleotides: TGTGCCAGCAGCCAAGACAGGGGGCATCAAGGTTCACCCCTCCACTTT.

This chain uses TRBV5-4 with TRBJ2-5, with D uncertain. Germline loops: CDR1 SGHNT, CDR2 YYREEE (reference sequence). The length of the CDR3 is 14 residues. Trimming removed 3 bases from V and 5 bases from J, with 14 bases in between. DNA of the CDR3: TGTGCCAGCAGCTCGCGGCCGAACTCGGAGACCCAGTACTTC. It yields the protein CASSSRPNSETQYF.

The chain is built from TRBV27 and TRBJ2-2; D is undetermined. The CDR3 runs 13 residues. Trimming left V 3 bases short and J 2 bases short, with 4 bases between. From germline, CDR1 is MNHEY and CDR2 SMNVEV (reference sequence). This CDR3 reads CASSFLNTGELFF. The CDR3 DNA reads as TGTGCCAGCAGTTTCCTAAACACCGGGGAGCTGTTTTTT.

V gene TRBV7-9 combines with J gene TRBJ2-1; D possibly corresponds to TRBD2 (5 bases). Trimming shortened V by 1 base and J by 0 bases, and 19 bases separated the two germline ends. The CDR3 spans 19 residues. CDR1 SEHNR and CDR2 FQNEAQ come from the germline V gene (reference sequence). CDR3 bases: TGTGCCAGCAGCTTAGGAAGAGGACTCTACTCCCGCTCCTACAATGAGCAGTTCTTC. Translated, it gives CASSLGRGLYSRSYNEQFF.

The chain employs TRBV15 and TRBJ2-1, with D hard to call. V was shortened by 0 bases and J by 6 bases, with 12 bases between the two germline ends. Germline values: CDR1 LNHNV, CDR2 YYDKDF (reference sequence). This CDR3 spans 15 amino acids. This chain's CDR3 is CATSRDSLTGNEQFF. The DNA for the CDR3 is TGTGCCACCAGCAGAGATAGTCTAACCGGCAATGAGCAGTTCTTC.